A single T cell receptor beta chain is shown here with its context. The data are from a study of blood T cell repertoires in COVID-19. Study-wide context: Sites across the United States, Italy and Spain contributed samples from acute and convalescent COVID-19.

CDR3 length: 16 amino acids. After removal of 3 bases from V and 10 bases from J, the junction contained 16 bases not matched to a gene. CDR1 and CDR2 from the germline V gene are KGHDR and SFDVKD. Clones were sequenced by immunoSEQ multiplex PCR, and TCRdb holds only the in-frame ones, with some missing. The table includes 95,000 to 120,000 clones, 55% to 75% detected once. The sample taken for sequencing was peripheral blood. The V call is TRBV24-1, the J call TRBJ2-5, with 7 bases lining up with TRBD1. The TCR was taken from a woman aged 40 to 50 with acute or convalescent COVID-19. CDR3 in DNA: TGTGCCACCAGTGATCGCCGGGACAGCGGAGAGTTAGGCCAGTACTTC. Protein product: CATSDRRDSGELGQYF.